This passage covers 14 T cell receptor beta chains from one sample sequenced in a study of PD-1 blockade in classical Hodgkin lymphoma. The patients all showed relapse after autologous stem cell transplantation, while their brentuximab vedotin exposure varied. Purification of CD4+ T cells from thawed PBMCs was performed via magnetic negative selection. The assay was immunoSEQ multiplex PCR, and TCRdb's table has in-frame clones only and misses some. The data contain about 7,600 clones, 77% of them singletons. The input for sequencing was CD4+ T cells from blood, taken at baseline. These receptors originate from a human donor with classical Hodgkin lymphoma.

The chain uses TRBV7-2 and TRBJ1-5; no clear D gene. The germline V gene encodes CDR1 SGHTA and CDR2 FQGNSA. There are 13 residues in the CDR3. The V gene lost 3 bases and the J gene lost 0 bases, with 3 bases spanning the gap. In DNA, the CDR3 is TGTGCCAGCAGCTTTTATAGCAATCAGCCCCAGCATTTT. Protein: CASSFYSNQPQHF.

This chain's CDR3 is CASSLAGETSYEQYF. The CDR3 DNA reads as TGCGCCAGCAGCCTAGCGGGGGAAACCTCCTACGAGCAGTACTTC. This chain uses TRBV4-3 with TRBJ2-7, with 9 bases lining up with TRBD2. The V and J ends lost 4 bases and 0 bases, in that order; junction bases with no gene match: 4. Germline V gene sequence: CDR1 LGHNA, CDR2 YSLEER. The CDR3 covers 15 residues.

This chain joins TRBV4-2 and TRBJ2-5; 8 bases line up with TRBD2. The J call may be faulty, since TRBJ2-7 better matches the DNA end. The CDR3 length is 15 residues. Germline assignment: CDR1 LGHNA and CDR2 YNFKEQ. The CDR3 reads CASSPQAGGSYEQYF. The CDR3 DNA reads TGTGCCAGCAGCCCCCAGGCGGGAGGTTCCTACGAGCAGTACTTC.

This clone came up once. This chain links TRBV4-3 with TRBJ1-2; perhaps TRBD1 as D (6 bases). The V end was cut by 3 bases, the J end by 7 bases, with 18 bases between. This CDR3 contains 15 residues. Germline V gene data show CDR1 as LGHNA and CDR2 as YSLEER. The CDR3 DNA sequence: TGCGCCAGCAGCCAGGGGCTTTTGGCAGGGGTTGGCTACACCTTC. It codes for CASSQGLLAGVGYTF.

This chain joins TRBV7-9 and TRBJ2-7, with D tentatively TRBD1 or TRBD2 (5 bases each). This CDR3 comprises 12 residues. Germline CDR1 is SEHNR and CDR2 is FQNEAQ (reference sequence). V was trimmed by 4 bases and J by 6 bases, leaving 10 bases between them. CDR3 sequence: CASSSEGPEQYF. The CDR3 nucleotides read TGTGCCAGCAGCTCTGAGGGACCCGAGCAGTACTTC.

The chain couples TRBV5-1 to TRBJ2-7; D gene ambiguous. The CDR3 extends over 11 amino acids. Germline values: CDR1 SGHRS, CDR2 YFSETQ. Trimming took 4 bases from V and 4 from J, leaving 6 bases between them. CDR3 DNA sequence: TGCGCCAGCAGCAGTGCTTACGAGCAGTACTTC. Protein sequence: CASSSAYEQYF.

In its sample, this clone was seen a few times. V gene TRBV30 combines with J gene TRBJ1-4, with unresolved D. The CDR3 has 13 residues. The V gene's germline CDR1 is GTSNPN and CDR2 SVGIG (reference sequence). The V gene lost 1 base and the J gene lost 7 bases, with 10 bases spanning the gap. The CDR3 protein is CAWSAGIIEKLFF. CDR3 in DNA: TGTGCCTGGAGTGCCGGAATAATTGAAAAACTGTTTTTT.

The CDR3 loop is CASSRTGAYNEQFF. CDR3 bases: TGTGCCAGCAGTCGGACAGGGGCCTACAATGAGCAGTTCTTC. The rearrangement uses TRBV6-6 and TRBJ2-1; 9 bases align to TRBD1. J gave up 2 bases and V 5 bases, and 1 base lay outside the gene matches. Germline lookup yields CDR1 MNHNY and CDR2 SVGAGI (reference sequence). The CDR3 contains 14 residues.

The chain is built from TRBV6-1 and TRBJ2-3; D might be TRBD1 (5 bases). In germline, CDR1 is MNHNS, CDR2 SASEGT. The CDR3 is 14 amino acids. The ends were cut back, 10 bases at V and 3 bases at J, with 17 bases in the middle. For the CDR3, the DNA is TGTGCCACCCTCTTTTGGGGCCCGACAGATACGCAGTATTTT. Its protein is CATLFWGPTDTQYF.

The chain links TRBV19 to TRBJ2-4, with 7 nucleotides matching TRBD2. Germline lookup yields CDR1 LNHDA and CDR2 SQIVND (reference sequence). V trimming: 6 bases; J trimming: 0 bases; junction bases outside the gene matches: 5. This CDR3 spans 15 amino acids. The CDR3 nucleotides read TGTGCCAGTAGCGATTTAGCGGGAGCCAAAAACATTCAGTACTTC. Protein sequence: CASSDLAGAKNIQYF.

V usage is TRBV2 and J usage is TRBJ2-3; D gene unclear. V lost 7 bases to trimming and J lost 1 base, with 15 bases between them. This CDR3 is built from 15 residues. From germline, CDR1 is SNHLY and CDR2 FYNNEI. CDR3 coding DNA: TGTGCCAGCATTTCGAGTAGGACGGGCACAGATACGCAGTATTTT. This sequence encodes CASISSRTGTDTQYF.

The CDR3 DNA is TGTGCCAGTAGTATGGAGGGCTGGGACAGTTCACCCCTCCACTTT. As protein: CASSMEGWDSSPLHF. This sequence joins TRBV19 and TRBJ1-6; 7 bases are a match to TRBD1. The V gene end was trimmed by 3 bases and the J gene end by 9 bases; junction bases not matched to a gene: 8. This CDR3 comprises 15 residues. The germline V gene has CDR1 LNHDA and CDR2 SQIVND (reference sequence).

The chain is built from TRBV25-1 and TRBJ1-2; no reliable D call. Germline CDR1 and CDR2: MGHDK and SYGVNS. The CDR3 runs 11 residues. V dropped 3 bases and J dropped 4 bases, with 3 bases sitting between them. CDR3 region: CASSEVYGYTF. The CDR3 DNA reads as TGTGCCAGCAGTGAGGTCTATGGCTACACCTTC.

The gene calls are TRBV10-3 and TRBJ2-5, with 11 bases fitting TRBD2. Judging by the DNA end, TRBJ2-7 fits better; the J call may be wrong. The CDR3 has 15 amino acids. Germline CDR1 is ENHRY and CDR2 is SYGVKD. The DNA of the CDR3 is TGTGCCATCAGTCCCACTAGCGGGAGCTCCTACGAGCAGTACTTC. Translation: CAISPTSGSSYEQYF.